This T cell receptor (beta chain) was retrieved from a study of blood T cell repertoires in COVID-19. Study at large: Sites in the United States, Italy and Spain provided acute and convalescent COVID-19 samples. PBMCs, B-cell-depleted T cells, or T cells were the source of the cDNA or gDNA that made up the material.

Trimming cost V 3 bases and J 0 bases; bases outside gene matches: 0. This CDR3 comprises 15 residues. CDR1 and CDR2 from the germline V gene are LNHNV and YYDKDF (reference sequence). In the original processing: Estimates of nucleated cell counts were drawn from the amplification of reference gene primers. The assay was immunoSEQ multiplex PCR, and TCRdb's table has in-frame clones only and misses some. The V and J calls and clone size come from that table; D and trimming were worked out from the DNA. In the table there are around 330,000 clones, about 87% of which are singletons. Patients at the Seattle site were enrolled during active infection and followed longitudinally.

This TCR was sampled from a woman aged 30 to 39 with COVID-19, enrolled during active disease. The sequencing sample was made of peripheral blood. V and J are TRBV15 and TRBJ1-3; 9 positions match TRBD1. DNA of the CDR3: TGTGCCACCAGCAGGGACAGGGGCTCTGGAAACACCATATATTTT. Its translation is CATSRDRGSGNTIYF.